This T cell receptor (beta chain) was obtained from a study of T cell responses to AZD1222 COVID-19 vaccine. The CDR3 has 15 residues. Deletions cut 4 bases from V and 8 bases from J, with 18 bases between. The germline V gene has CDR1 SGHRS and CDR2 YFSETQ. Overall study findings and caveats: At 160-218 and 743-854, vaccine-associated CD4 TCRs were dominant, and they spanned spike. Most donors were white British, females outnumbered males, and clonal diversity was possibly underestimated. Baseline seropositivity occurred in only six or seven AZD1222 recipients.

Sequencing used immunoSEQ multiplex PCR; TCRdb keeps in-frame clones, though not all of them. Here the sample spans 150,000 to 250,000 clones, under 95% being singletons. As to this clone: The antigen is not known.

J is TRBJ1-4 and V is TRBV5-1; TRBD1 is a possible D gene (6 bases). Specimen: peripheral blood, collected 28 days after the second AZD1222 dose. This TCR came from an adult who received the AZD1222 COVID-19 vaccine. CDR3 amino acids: CASSPGQGIVEKLFF. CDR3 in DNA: TGCGCCAGCAGCCCCGGTCAGGGGATAGTGGAAAAACTGTTTTTT.